This TCR beta chain stems from a study of T cells in Graves' hyperthyroidism and ophthalmopathy (dated by TCRdb to between 2017 and 2020). For the study in its entirety: Peripheral blood samples were taken at the time of initial diagnosis, prior to any treatment. To identify TCR V-J signatures that set the groups apart, the researchers used a discovery cohort of 90 to 100 patients, made up of about 44 with Graves' ophthalmopathy and some 56 with stable Graves' hyperthyroidism. Prospective prediction of ophthalmopathy was tested in an independent validation cohort of about 19 hyperthyroidism patients and 15 to 17 patients who later progressed to ophthalmopathy. For training and testing, the 110 or so patients in the discovery cohort were randomly divided in a 7:3 ratio. In addition, the study compared T-cell repertoires in thyroid tissue and in blood from roughly 6 Graves' hyperthyroidism patients. After sampling, hyperthyroidism patients received methimazole starting at 30 mg daily, and ophthalmopathy patients received high-dose intravenous methylprednisolone. According to the paper, TCR Vbeta CDR3 sequencing was carried out on about 140 peripheral blood samples, which came from 40 to 45 ophthalmopathy, roughly 75 hyperthyroidism and 17 progressor patients.

The CDR3 measures 15 amino acids from cysteine to phenylalanine. The CDR3 DNA has 45 bases and is translated from base 1. V is clipped by 1 base and J by 0 bases, and the sequence between their germline boundaries is 8 bases long. CDR1 is given as SGHTA and CDR2 as FQGNSA, both from the germline V gene. Amplification of TCR beta CDR3 regions was carried out from RNA transcripts. For the first round of RT-PCR on the TCR CDR3, the HTBI primer set was used together with the Qiagen OneStep RT-PCR kit. A second multiplex PCR round built the libraries, followed by size selection and purification. Sequencing of the libraries was done on an Illumina HiSeq2000 using paired-end 100 bp reads. Processing in the source paper ran as follows. Raw data were processed with SOAPnuke, discarding reads with adapters, uncalled bases, mean Phred below 15, or no exact constant-primer or identifier match. COPE v1.2.5 was used to merge high-quality paired reads, and clonotypes were defined as unique nucleotide sequences. MiTCR v1.1 was used to align clonotypes to the IMGT TRBV, TRBD and TRBJ reference segments. Only V-J combinations with frequency above 0.0001, covering roughly 99% of repertoires, were analysed. The TCS score was defined as F50 (clonal expansion) divided by E x V (chaos), with BLOSUM62-based TCRdist calculated between CDR3 peptides within each V-J. Welch's t-statistics and random forest reduced several hundred V-J features to 10 to 15, which were used in a naive Bayes classifier (R e1071). TCRdb applied fastp at Q25 and MiXCR to the public reads, then kept only in-frame beta chains. When rows share a CDR3 protein, they turn into one entry using the most common DNA and genes. Here the V and J calls rest on TCRdb's processing, not on the authors' analysis. The sample yields over 350,000 distinct CDR3 sequences; 11% to 15% were counted once. In total, the top ten clones hold 25% to 30% of the sample.

This clonotype was seen repeatedly, ten times or more. Its recognized antigen is unknown. No quality values exist for individual bases; no much larger clone is one base distant. Paper-wide results and their limitations: In cross-validation, a model built on a 13 V-J signature told ophthalmopathy apart from stable hyperthyroidism with under 90% sensitivity and about 81% specificity, and in testing the same model reached 80%/75%. No statistical method was used to fix the sample size in advance, and group allocation was not hidden from the investigators. Most expanded thyroid clonotypes (frequency above 0.001) were also detected in blood, a finding suggesting that blood repertoires may reflect thyroid immune responses. In validation, the model predicted progression to ophthalmopathy a median of roughly 6.1 months before onset, with around 70% sensitivity and roughly 72% specificity.

Ophthalmopathy patients had moderately to severely active disease, Clinical Activity Score of at least 3, NOSPECS grade of at least 4, and duration under 3 months. Exclusion was applied to patients with uncontrolled infections, other autoimmune diseases, pregnancy or lactation. Clinical symptoms, serum thyroxine and TRAb, thyroid ultrasound, and orbital computed tomography formed the basis for the diagnoses. PBMCs were isolated from 10 ml of fresh peripheral blood by Ficoll-Paque density gradient centrifugation. Total RNA was extracted with Trizol reagent, and quality was checked on an Agilent 2100 Bioanalyzer.

Recombination connected TRBV7-2 to TRBJ2-3, and perhaps TRBD1 as D gene, on 5 matching bases. The clonotype was recovered from a man between 45 and 60 years old with Graves' ophthalmopathy. Sequencing input: blood. The CDR3 has the sequence CASSLDWTSTDTQYF. The nucleotide sequence reads TGTGCCAGCAGCTTAGACTGGACAAGCACAGATACGCAGTATTTT.